The following is a T cell receptor (beta chain) sequence with its context. Its antigen is as yet unknown. Profiled with immunoSEQ multiplex PCR; TCRdb holds only in-frame clones, not every one. The sample lists 80,000 to 90,000 clones; about 90% were seen once. Germline V CDR1 and CDR2: MDHEN, SYDVKM. V lost 7 bases and J lost 2, with 13 bases in between. The CDR3 has 14 residues. This entry is derived from a study of T cell responses to AZD1222 COVID-19 vaccine. Overall study findings and caveats: Distributed over spike, vaccine-associated CD4 TCRs predominated at 160-218 and 743-854. Reports say nearly half of spike-specific TCRs go after unmutated variant regions. Most donors were white British, females outnumbered males, and clonal diversity was possibly underestimated.

Sample: peripheral blood, taken on day 0 of MenACWY control vaccination. The chain combines TRBV28 with TRBJ2-3; no definite D call. The TCR was taken from an adult in good health. CDR3 sequence: CASTPGGSTDTQYF. The DNA for the CDR3 is TGTGCCAGCACCCCCGGCGGATCCACAGATACGCAGTATTTT.